The clone carrying this T cell receptor beta chain was counted between two and nine times. Its antigen is undetermined. The Oncomine TCR Beta short-read assay was what sequenced the DNA obtained from cultured CD4+ T cells. Each CDR3 protein gets one entry after TCRdb re-called the PCR reads with MiXCR. The sample holds some 20,000 distinct CDR3 sequences, roughly 50% seen once. This specimen comes from a study of vaccination and CD4 T cells after COVID-19. Turning to the study itself: Sampling post-COVID took place a median around 100 days after diagnosis (range 35 to 161).

The treatment here: approximately 9-day PBMC culture with coronavirus spike peptide pools or control peptides (ViraFEST assay). Germline lookup yields CDR1 MNHEY and CDR2 SMNVEV (reference sequence). The CDR3 has 15 residues. V lost 8 bases to trimming and J lost 0 bases, with 16 bases between them. The study's findings and limits: Convalescent patients had 304 of 307 vaccine-specific clones showing spike mono-reactivity.

The material sequenced was CD4+ T cells from blood, cultured in vitro, taken after SARS-CoV-2 vaccination. The rearrangement uses TRBV27 and TRBJ1-1, with D possibly TRBD1 on 6 matching bases. The receptor was isolated from a human donor who had recovered from COVID-19. Written as DNA, the CDR3 is TGTGCCAGCCGAAGAAGGGGGGCGCTGAACACTGAAGCTTTCTTT. It encodes CASRRRGALNTEAFF.